The next 10 T cell receptor beta chains were all read from a single sample in a study of blood T cell repertoires in COVID-19 (dated by TCRdb to between 2020 and 2021). Library preparation employed the immunoSEQ multiplex PCR assay. Drawn from immuneACCESS, this table holds only the in-frame rearrangements with V and J called that TCRdb kept. Clones are partly lost; checked studies trace under half to an unresolved V gene and leave the rest unexplained. A total of roughly 160,000 clones appear in this sample, roughly 85% of them only once. The ten most abundant clones make up roughly 8.2% of the sample. Sequencing used peripheral blood. These receptors all stem from a man in his 60s with acute or convalescent COVID-19.

The gene calls are TRBV9 and TRBJ2-3; D not certain. This CDR3 spans 13 amino acids. V lost 4 bases, J lost 6 bases, and 12 bases lay in between. The germline CDR1 and CDR2 sequences are SGDLS and YYNGEE. The CDR3 loop is CASSSPVRDTQYF. The CDR3 DNA sequence: TGTGCCAGCAGCTCCCCCGTTCGGGATACGCAGTATTTT.

The chain couples TRBV5-1 to TRBJ1-2; 10 nucleotides agree with TRBD1. CDR1 is SGHRS and CDR2 is YFSETQ in the germline V gene. The CDR3 runs to 13 residues. V shed 3 bases and J 7 bases; nucleotides not matched to a gene: 3. Here the CDR3 reads CASSWDRGGGYTF. DNA of the CDR3: TGCGCCAGCAGCTGGGACAGGGGCGGTGGCTACACCTTC.

Turning to this clone: The same CDR3 also results from other DNA sequences found in this sample. V and J are TRBV5-1 and TRBJ1-3; D not certain. The CDR3 has 13 amino acids. V dropped 4 bases and J dropped 1 base, with 6 bases sitting between them. The germline V gene has CDR1 SGHRS and CDR2 YFSETQ. DNA of the CDR3: TGCGCCAGCAGCCCGGGGTCTGGAAACACCATATATTTT. Amino acid sequence: CASSPGSGNTIYF. The full variable domain, in which reference TRBV5-1 and TRBJ1-3 provide the parts outside the CDR3, is KAGVTQTPRYLIKTRGQQVTLSCSPISGHRSVSWYQQTPGQGLQFLFEYFSETQRNKGNFPGRFSGRQFSNSRSEMNVSTLELGDSALYLCASSPGSGNTIYFGEGSWLTVV.

This chain connects TRBV9 to TRBJ2-1; possible D gene TRBD1, 6 bases. The germline V gene encodes CDR1 SGDLS and CDR2 YYNGEE. CDR3 length: 13 amino acids. V was cut by 5 bases and J by 7 bases, with 13 bases left in between. This CDR3 is CASRSGQGNEQFF. The CDR3 DNA is TGTGCCAGCAGGTCAGGGCAGGGGAATGAGCAGTTCTTC.

Only one count was recorded for this clone. This chain connects TRBV2 to TRBJ1-5, with 10 positions matching TRBD1. Germline loops: CDR1 SNHLY, CDR2 FYNNEI. V trimming: 7 bases; J trimming: 3 bases; junction bases outside the gene matches: 6. The CDR3 extends over 15 amino acids. The DNA for the CDR3 is TGTGCCAGCACCGCGGGGACAGGGGCCAATCAGCCCCAGCATTTT. Its protein is CASTAGTGANQPQHF.

J is TRBJ1-2 and V is TRBV6-5, with 9 positions matching TRBD1. Germline lookup yields CDR1 MNHEY and CDR2 SVGAGI. V lost 6 bases, J lost 8 bases, and 10 bases stayed unmatched. The CDR3 spans 14 residues. The CDR3 sequence is CASRGGQGPTGYTF. The CDR3 bases are TGTGCCAGCAGGGGAGGACAGGGGCCGACAGGCTACACCTTC.

V usage is TRBV5-1 and J usage is TRBJ2-2; 8 nucleotides line up with TRBD1. Trimming took 1 base from V and 6 from J; bases not matched to a gene: 8. This CDR3 has 16 residues. Germline V gene sequence: CDR1 SGHRS, CDR2 YFSETQ. The DNA for the CDR3 is TGCGCCAGCAGCTTGCTGGCAGGGGGCAAGGCCGGGGAGCTGTTTTTT. It encodes CASSLLAGGKAGELFF.

The chain has TRBV19 and TRBJ2-1; D is uncertain. This CDR3 contains 13 residues. CDR1 LNHDA and CDR2 SQIVND come from the germline V gene (reference sequence). Trimming cost V 1 base and J 6 bases, with 7 bases left between them. The CDR3 loop reads CASSIGSSNEQFF. CDR3 DNA sequence: TGTGCCAGTAGTATAGGGTCTAGCAATGAGCAGTTCTTC.

The rearrangement links TRBV28 to TRBJ2-5, with D perhaps TRBD2 (6 bases). The V and J ends lost 5 bases and 9 bases respectively, with 13 bases between them. The CDR3 is made up of 12 amino acids. The germline V gene has CDR1 MDHEN and CDR2 SYDVKM. The CDR3 reads CASSDPGEAQYF. CDR3 in DNA: TGTGCCAGCAGTGACCCCGGGGAGGCCCAGTACTTC.

This chain uses TRBV6-5 with TRBJ1-6; D is possibly TRBD1 (5 bases). The CDR3 runs 15 residues. Germline V gives CDR1 MNHEY, CDR2 SVGAGI. V was clipped by 6 bases and J by 5 bases, with 14 bases between them. This CDR3 is CASSDSLADNSPLHF. In DNA, the CDR3 is TGTGCCAGCAGCGACAGCCTCGCGGATAATTCACCCCTCCACTTT.